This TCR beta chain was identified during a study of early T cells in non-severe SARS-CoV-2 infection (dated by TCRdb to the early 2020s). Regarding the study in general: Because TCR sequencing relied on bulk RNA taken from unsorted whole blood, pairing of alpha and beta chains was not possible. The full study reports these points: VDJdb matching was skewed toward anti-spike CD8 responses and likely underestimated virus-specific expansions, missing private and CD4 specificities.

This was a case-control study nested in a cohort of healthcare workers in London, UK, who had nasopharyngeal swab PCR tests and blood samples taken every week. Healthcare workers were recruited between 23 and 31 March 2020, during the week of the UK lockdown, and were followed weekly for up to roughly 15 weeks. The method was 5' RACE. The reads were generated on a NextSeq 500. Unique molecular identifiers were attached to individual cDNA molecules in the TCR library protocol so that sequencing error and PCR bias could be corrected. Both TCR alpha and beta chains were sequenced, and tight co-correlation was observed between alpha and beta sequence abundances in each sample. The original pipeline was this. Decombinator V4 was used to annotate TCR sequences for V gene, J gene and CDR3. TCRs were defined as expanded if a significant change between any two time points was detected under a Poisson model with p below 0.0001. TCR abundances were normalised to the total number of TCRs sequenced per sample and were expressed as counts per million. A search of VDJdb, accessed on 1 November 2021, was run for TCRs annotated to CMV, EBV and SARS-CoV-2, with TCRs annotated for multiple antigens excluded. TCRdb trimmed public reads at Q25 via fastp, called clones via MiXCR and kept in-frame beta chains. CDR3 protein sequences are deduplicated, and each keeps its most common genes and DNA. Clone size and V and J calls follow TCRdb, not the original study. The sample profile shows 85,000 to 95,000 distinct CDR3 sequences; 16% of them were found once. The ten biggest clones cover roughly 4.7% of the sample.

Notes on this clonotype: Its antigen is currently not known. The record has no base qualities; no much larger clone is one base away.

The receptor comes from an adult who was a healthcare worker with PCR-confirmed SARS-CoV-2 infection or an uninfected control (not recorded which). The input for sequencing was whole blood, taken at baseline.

The CDR3 loop reads CSARDGAPGGELFF. The DNA sequence is given as TGCAGTGCTAGAGATGGTGCGCCAGGTGGGGAGCTGTTTTTT. The chain is encoded by TRBV20-1 joined to TRBJ2-2; the D gene identity is not certain. Cut back by 0 bases and 8 bases, the V and J ends lie 13 bases apart. As encoded in the germline V gene (reference sequence), CDR1 is DFQATT while CDR2 is SNEGSKA. Including the terminal cysteine and phenylalanine, the CDR3 comprises 14 residues. Only the CDR3 part of the read is kept: 42 bases, read in frame from the first base.